This entry lists 21 T cell receptor beta chains sequenced from one sample in a study of shared clonotypes between healthy human individuals. Generated by immunoSEQ multiplex PCR, the TCRdb table keeps only in-frame clones and is missing some. Here the sample spans about 1 million clones, around 76% being singletons. Sequenced input: memory CD4+ T cells sorted from blood. The subset: CD45RA-negative fraction. The receptors here all came from a man between 18 and 29 years old in good health.

J is TRBJ1-1 and V is TRBV11-1; possibly TRBD1 for D (5 bases). Trimming pared 6 bases from V and 6 bases from J, leaving 17 bases between. Germline-derived CDR1 and CDR2 are SGHAT and FQDESV (reference sequence). The CDR3 loop spans 14 amino acids. In DNA form, the CDR3 reads TGTGCCAGCAGACCTACAGGTTGGGGCGCTGAAGCTTTCTTT. This gives the protein CASRPTGWGAEAFF.

This clone was seen a few times. V gene TRBV7-3 combines with J gene TRBJ2-7; the D is unclear. There are 17 residues in the CDR3. CDR1 and CDR2 (germline): SGHTA, FQGTGA. Trimming cost V 4 bases and J 3 bases, with 22 bases left between them. The CDR3 DNA reads TGTGCCAGCAGCTCCAGACTCCGAAGCCCGACCTACTACGAGCAGTACTTC. This codes for CASSSRLRSPTYYEQYF. Drawing the rest from reference TRBV7-3 and TRBJ2-7, the complete variable domain is GAGVSQTPSNKVTEKGKYVELRCDPISGHTALYWYRQSLGQGPEFLIYFQGTGAADDSGLPNDRFFAVRPEGSVSTLKIQRTERGDSAVYLCASSSRLRSPTYYEQYFGPGTRLTVT.

The sample holds many counts of this clone. The rearrangement uses TRBV6-1 and TRBJ2-3, with TRBD2 identical over 10 bases. V was clipped by 6 bases and J by 5 bases; unmatched bases: 11. This CDR3 contains 16 residues. CDR1 is MNHNS, CDR2 SASEGT, per germline. In nucleotides, the CDR3 is TGTGCCAGCAGGGAACAGGGGACTAGCGTTAGAGATACGCAGTATTTT. Its protein is CASREQGTSVRDTQYF.

The genes are TRBV28 and TRBJ2-7, with D perhaps TRBD2 (5 bases). The CDR3 totals 14 residues. Between the trimmed V and J ends, which lost 7 bases and 2 bases, there was a span of 15 bases. Per the germline V gene, CDR1 is MDHEN and CDR2 is SYDVKM. In DNA form, the CDR3 reads TGTGCCAGCAATAGCTTCGAGGGAACCTACGAGCAGTACTTC. This gives the protein CASNSFEGTYEQYF.

The V gene is TRBV10-1, the J gene TRBJ2-2; D might be TRBD1 (6 bases). The CDR3 is 14 amino acids. V was clipped by 10 bases and J by 1 base, with 13 bases between them. Germline CDR1 is WNHNN and CDR2 is SYGVQD (reference sequence). DNA of the CDR3: TGCGCCACCCGACAGGTCTGGAACACCGGGGAGCTGTTTTTT. Its protein is CATRQVWNTGELFF.

Note on this clone: This is likely an artifact of a read error, given a far larger clone one base away. V is TRBV5-4 and J is TRBJ1-1; TRBD1 might be the D (6 bases). Germline V gene sequence: CDR1 SGHNT, CDR2 YYREEE (reference sequence). The CDR3 is 13 residues long. V was shortened by 4 bases and J by 1 base, with 8 bases between the two germline ends. This CDR3 reads CASSTGQNTEAFF. The CDR3 nucleotides are TGTGCCAGCAGCACGGGACAGAACACTGAAGCTTTCTTT.

The chain is built from TRBV12-1 and TRBJ2-7; the table's D gene call, TRBD2, was not cross checked with the DNA. TRBV12-1 is an annotated pseudogene. This CDR3 is 15 amino acids long. The CDR3 spells CASSLHAGGYYEQYF. In DNA, the CDR3 is TGTGCCAGCAGCTTGCACGCGGGGGGTTACTACGAGCAGTACTTC.

In this sample, this clone turned up once. The chain links TRBV7-9 to TRBJ1-2; D remains unclear. The CDR3 extends over 11 amino acids. Looked up from germline, CDR1 is SEHNR and CDR2 is FQNEAQ (reference sequence). V lost 7 bases and J 7 bases, leaving 10 bases between the germline ends. The CDR3 loop reads CASTREGGYTF. In DNA form, the CDR3 reads TGTGCCAGCACCCGTGAGGGTGGCTACACCTTC.

As concerns this clone: At one end, the junction sequence differs from germline, possibly due to a read error. The chain has TRBV5-1 and TRBJ2-7, with no clear D. CDR3 length: 16 residues. The germline V gene encodes CDR1 SGHRS and CDR2 YFSETQ. The CDR3 is CASSLAAGYNSDEQYF. For the CDR3, the DNA is TGCGCCAGCAGCTTGGCCGCTGGGTACAACTCCGACGAGCAGTACTTC.

This clone was picked up one time. The CDR3 coding sequence is TGTGCCAGCAGCTTTCAGGGGACAGGGGACAATGAGCAGTTCTTC. It encodes CASSFQGTGDNEQFF. The chain links TRBV27 to TRBJ2-1; TRBD1 matches 10 bases. Trimming at V came to 6 bases and at J to 5 bases, leaving 7 bases not matched to a gene. The V gene's germline CDR1 is MNHEY and CDR2 SMNVEV (reference sequence). The CDR3 contains 15 residues.

This clone was seen just once. The CDR3 DNA is TGTGCCAGCAAACGAGCGGGGGGTGGGGAGACCCAGTACTTC. The encoded protein is CASKRAGGGETQYF. The rearrangement uses TRBV27 and TRBJ2-5, with TRBD2 matching over 9 bases. The ends lost 7 bases at V and 5 bases at J; junction bases unmatched: 8. Germline CDR1 reads MNHEY; CDR2 reads SMNVEV (reference sequence). This CDR3 is built from 14 residues.

This sequence joins TRBV30 and TRBJ2-3, with D perhaps TRBD1 (6 bases). The CDR3 is 13 residues long. Germline V gene sequence: CDR1 GTSNPN, CDR2 SVGIG (reference sequence). V was shortened by 4 bases and J by 2 bases, with 10 bases between the two germline ends. The CDR3, as DNA: TGTGCCTGGATGACAGGCAACACAGATACGCAGTATTTT. Translated: CAWMTGNTDTQYF.

With regard to this clone: The sample has other DNA sequences that encode this CDR3 too. The CDR3 DNA follows: TGCGCCAGCAGCAGGGACAGTAATGAAAAACTGTTTTTT. It encodes CASSRDSNEKLFF. The rearrangement joins TRBV5-1 to TRBJ1-4; the match to TRBD1 covers 7 bases. The CDR3 has 13 amino acids. V lost 4 bases, J lost 4 bases, and 1 base stayed unmatched. Germline CDR1 SGHRS, CDR2 YFSETQ.

The chain has TRBV7-9 and TRBJ1-2; perhaps TRBD1 as D (6 bases). V dropped 6 bases and J dropped 8 bases, with 16 bases sitting between them. CDR3 length equals 13 residues. The germline gives CDR1 SEHNR, CDR2 FQNEAQ (reference sequence). As DNA, the CDR3 is TGTGCCAGCAGTACACAGGGAACGCGCGGCTACACCTTC. This encodes CASSTQGTRGYTF.

This rearrangement joins TRBV4-2 to TRBJ2-3; TRBD2 matches at 7 bases. The CDR3 length is 15 residues. The V gene's germline CDR1 is LGHNA and CDR2 YNFKEQ. V trimming: 1 base; J trimming: 2 bases; junction bases outside the gene matches: 3. The CDR3 nucleotides are TGTGCCAGCAGCCAAGGGACTAGTTACACAGATACGCAGTATTTT. As protein: CASSQGTSYTDTQYF.

V gene TRBV10-2 combines with J gene TRBJ2-2, with 8 positions matching TRBD2. Germline loops: CDR1 WSHSY, CDR2 SAAADI. The CDR3 sequence is 16 residues long. The V and J ends lost 7 bases and 1 base, in that order; junction bases with no gene match: 8. This CDR3 reads CASTFSGAGNTGELFF. In DNA, the CDR3 is TGCGCCAGCACTTTTAGCGGGGCTGGGAACACCGGGGAGCTGTTTTTT.

About this clone itself: A much larger clone lies one base from this, so it may be a read error. V is TRBV9 and J is TRBJ2-3; possibly TRBD1 for D (5 bases). V lost 4 bases and J 4 bases, leaving 7 bases between the germline ends. CDR3 size: 12 residues. Germline loops: CDR1 SGDLS, CDR2 YYNGEE. The CDR3 region is CASSQGADTQYF. The CDR3 DNA reads as TGTGCCAGCAGCCAAGGGGCAGATACGCAGTATTTT.

This clone was detected only a few times. The chain joins TRBV5-1 to TRBJ2-2, with D perhaps TRBD2 (5 bases). Germline V CDR1 and CDR2: SGHRS, YFSETQ. The CDR3 length is 15 residues. The V end was cut by 5 bases, the J end by 4 bases, with 15 bases between. DNA for the CDR3: TGCGCCAGCAGGGATGAGGGAACCGGCACCGGGGAGCTGTTTTTT. Protein: CASRDEGTGTGELFF.

The chain recombines TRBV7-2 with TRBJ2-7; 8 nucleotides align to TRBD2. Germline-derived CDR1 and CDR2 are SGHTA and FQGNSA. Trimming removed 4 bases from V and 7 bases from J; junction bases left unmatched: 6. CDR3 length: 13 amino acids. The CDR3 region has the DNA TGTGCCAGCAGCTCACTAGCGGCTAATGAGCAGTACTTC. Its translation is CASSSLAANEQYF. The variable domain in full, completed from reference TRBV7-2 and TRBJ2-7, reads GAGVSQSPSNKVTEKGKDVELRCDPISGHTALYWYRQSLGQGLEFLIYFQGNSAPDKSGLPSDRFSAERTGGSVSTLTIQRTQQEDSAVYLCASSSLAANEQYFGPGTRLTVT.

This clone was picked up one time. The rearrangement links TRBV5-1 to TRBJ1-4; the match to TRBD1 covers 9 bases. The length of the CDR3 is 14 residues. Germline lookup yields CDR1 SGHRS and CDR2 YFSETQ. V gave up 1 base and J gave up 6 bases; unmatched junction bases: 1. The CDR3 DNA is TGCGCCAGCAGCTTGTGGACAGGGGATGAAAAACTGTTTTTT. It specifies CASSLWTGDEKLFF.

Notes on this clone: The same CDR3 arises from other DNA sequences in this sample as well. The V gene is TRBV30, the J gene TRBJ1-2; a possible D gene is TRBD1 (5 bases). Deletions cut 0 bases from V and 2 bases from J, with 13 bases between. Germline V gene sequence: CDR1 GTSNPN, CDR2 SVGIG (reference sequence). The CDR3 covers 15 residues. CDR3 residues: CAWSVRGAGNYGYTF. Written as DNA, the CDR3 is TGTGCCTGGAGTGTAAGGGGCGCGGGCAACTATGGCTACACCTTC.